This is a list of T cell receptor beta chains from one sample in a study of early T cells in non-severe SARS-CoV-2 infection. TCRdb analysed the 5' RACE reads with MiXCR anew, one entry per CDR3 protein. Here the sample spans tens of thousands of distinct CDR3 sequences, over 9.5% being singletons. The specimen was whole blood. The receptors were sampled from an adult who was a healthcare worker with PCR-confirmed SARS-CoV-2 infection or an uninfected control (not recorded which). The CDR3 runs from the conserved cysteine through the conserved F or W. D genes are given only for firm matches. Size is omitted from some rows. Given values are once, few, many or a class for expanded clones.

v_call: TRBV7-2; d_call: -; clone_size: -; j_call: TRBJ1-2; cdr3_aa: CASSSQGDYGYTF; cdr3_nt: TGTGCCAGCAGCTCACAGGGAGACTATGGCTACACCTTC
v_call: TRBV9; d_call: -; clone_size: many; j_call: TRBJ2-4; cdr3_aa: CASSAYGFDENIQYF; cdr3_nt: TGTGCCAGCAGCGCGTATGGGTTTGACGAAAACATTCAGTACTTC
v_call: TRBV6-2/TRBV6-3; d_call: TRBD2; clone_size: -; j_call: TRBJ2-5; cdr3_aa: CASASGRAFETQYF; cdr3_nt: TGTGCCAGCGCTAGCGGGAGGGCCTTTGAGACCCAGTACTTC
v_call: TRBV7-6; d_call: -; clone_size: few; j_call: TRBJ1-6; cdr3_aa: CASSSWTSPLHF; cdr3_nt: TGTGCCAGCAGCTCGTGGACCTCACCCCTCCACTTT
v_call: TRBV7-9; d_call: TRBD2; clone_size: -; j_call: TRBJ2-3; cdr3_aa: CASSFSGTTDTQYF; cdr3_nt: TGTGCCAGCAGCTTTAGCGGGACCACAGATACGCAGTATTTT
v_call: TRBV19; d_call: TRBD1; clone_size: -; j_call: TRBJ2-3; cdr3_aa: CASSVDRGRLYF; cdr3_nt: TGTGCCAGTAGTGTGGACAGGGGGCGGCTGTATTTT
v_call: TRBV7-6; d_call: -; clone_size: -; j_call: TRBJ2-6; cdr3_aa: CASGGREAGANVLTF; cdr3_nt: TGTGCCAGCGGAGGCAGGGAGGCTGGGGCCAACGTCCTGACTTTC
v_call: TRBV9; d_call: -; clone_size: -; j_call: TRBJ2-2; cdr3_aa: CASLAPGELFF; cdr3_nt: TGTGCCAGCTTAGCTCCCGGGGAGCTGTTTTTT
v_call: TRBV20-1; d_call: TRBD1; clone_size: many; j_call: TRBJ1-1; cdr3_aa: CSARDPGQGSLVTEAFF; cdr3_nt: TGCAGTGCTAGAGATCCGGGACAGGGAAGCCTAGTCACTGAAGCTTTCTTT
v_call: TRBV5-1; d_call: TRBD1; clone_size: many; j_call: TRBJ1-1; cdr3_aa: CASSAGPGTGEAFF; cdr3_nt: TGCGCCAGCAGCGCGGGTCCCGGGACAGGGGAAGCTTTCTTT
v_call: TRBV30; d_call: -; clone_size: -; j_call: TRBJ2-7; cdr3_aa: CAWSLLRVLPYEQYF; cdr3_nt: TGTGCCTGGAGTCTCCTCAGGGTCTTACCCTACGAGCAGTACTTC
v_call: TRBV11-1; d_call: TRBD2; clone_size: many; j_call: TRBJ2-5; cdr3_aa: CASSRFSGGTTGETQYF; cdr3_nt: TGTGCCAGCAGCCGATTTAGCGGGGGGACGACCGGGGAGACCCAGTACTTC
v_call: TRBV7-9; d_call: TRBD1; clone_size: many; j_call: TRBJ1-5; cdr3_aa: CASSARQGADQPQHF; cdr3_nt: TGTGCCAGCAGCGCTAGACAGGGGGCCGATCAGCCCCAGCATTTT
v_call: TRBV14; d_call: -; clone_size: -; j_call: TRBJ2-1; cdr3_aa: CASSLGDYNEQFF; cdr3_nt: TGTGCCAGCAGCCTAGGGGATTACAATGAGCAGTTCTTC
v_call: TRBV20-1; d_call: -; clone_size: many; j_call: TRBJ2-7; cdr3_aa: CSARTGAGYEQYF; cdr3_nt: TGCAGTGCTAGAACGGGGGCAGGCTACGAGCAGTACTTC
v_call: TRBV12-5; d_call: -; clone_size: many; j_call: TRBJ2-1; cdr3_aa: CASGSGAEQFF; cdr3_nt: TGTGCTAGTGGTTCAGGGGCTGAGCAGTTCTTC
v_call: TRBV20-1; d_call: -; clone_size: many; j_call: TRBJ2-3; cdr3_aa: CSARHGGEYTQYF; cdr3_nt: TGCAGTGCGAGACACGGGGGAGAGTATACGCAGTATTTT
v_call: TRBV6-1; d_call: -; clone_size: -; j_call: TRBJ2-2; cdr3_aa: CASSEAGGELFF; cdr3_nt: TGTGCCAGCAGTGAAGCGGGAGGGGAGCTGTTTTTT
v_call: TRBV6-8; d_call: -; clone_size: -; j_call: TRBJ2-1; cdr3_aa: CASSRSGNNNEQFF; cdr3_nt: TGTGCCAGCAGTCGTTCCGGGAACAACAATGAGCAGTTCTTC
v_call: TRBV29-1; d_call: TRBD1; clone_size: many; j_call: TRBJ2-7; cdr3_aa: CSVVLGDRGEQYF; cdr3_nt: TGCAGCGTTGTTTTAGGGGACAGGGGCGAGCAGTACTTC
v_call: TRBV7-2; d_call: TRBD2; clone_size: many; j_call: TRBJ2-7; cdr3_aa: CASSSGLAISYEQYF; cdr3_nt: TGTGCCAGCAGCTCGGGACTAGCGATCTCCTACGAGCAGTACTTC
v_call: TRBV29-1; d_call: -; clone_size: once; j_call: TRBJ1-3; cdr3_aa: CSVQYSGNTIYF; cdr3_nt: TGCAGCGTTCAGTACTCTGGAAACACCATATATTTT
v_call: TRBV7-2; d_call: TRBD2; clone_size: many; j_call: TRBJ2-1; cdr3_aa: CASSARLAANSYNEQFF; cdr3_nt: TGTGCCAGCAGCGCCCGACTAGCGGCTAACTCCTACAATGAGCAGTTCTTC
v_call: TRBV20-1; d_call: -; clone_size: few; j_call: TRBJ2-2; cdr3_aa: CSARVRDTNSNTGELFF; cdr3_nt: TGCAGTGCTAGAGTCAGGGATACCAACTCGAACACCGGGGAGCTGTTTTTT